The entry below gives a single T cell receptor beta chain sequence along with its context. Its target is not known. The entry originates in a study of T-cell reconstitution after alpha-beta-depleted transplantation in children. Findings and limits, study-wide: Surviving recipient cells, namely T cells and thymic progenitors, were the source of high day-60 TCRbeta diversity in some patients. Newly made T cells mostly supplied T-cell counts and diversity one year after transplant. Reported findings indicate that, about two months after transplant, alpha-beta T cells came from several hundred expanded clones, which were derived from non-depleted graft cells.

Preparation of the TCRbeta library involved a method that used unique molecular identifiers. MiXCR was run by TCRdb on the PCR reads, yielding one entry per CDR3 protein. This table holds approximately 800,000 distinct CDR3 sequences, 15% to 20% found once. Germline V gives CDR1 WNHNN, CDR2 SYGVQD (reference sequence). The CDR3 spans 16 residues. V was pared by 2 bases and J by 9 bases, with 20 bases between. The sequence was obtained from a male patient younger than 18 who had a stem cell transplant for acute lymphoblastic leukemia, so the T cells may come from the graft donor. Sequenced here: PBMCs, mostly from graft donor cells, sampled 360 days after TCRalphabeta/CD19-depleted stem cell transplant. The chain joins TRBV10-1 to TRBJ1-5; a weak D match, TRBD1 (6 bases). The CDR3 is CASSEPNYTGSSPQHF. In DNA, the CDR3 is TGCGCCAGCAGTGAGCCGAATTATACAGGGAGCTCGCCCCAGCATTTT.